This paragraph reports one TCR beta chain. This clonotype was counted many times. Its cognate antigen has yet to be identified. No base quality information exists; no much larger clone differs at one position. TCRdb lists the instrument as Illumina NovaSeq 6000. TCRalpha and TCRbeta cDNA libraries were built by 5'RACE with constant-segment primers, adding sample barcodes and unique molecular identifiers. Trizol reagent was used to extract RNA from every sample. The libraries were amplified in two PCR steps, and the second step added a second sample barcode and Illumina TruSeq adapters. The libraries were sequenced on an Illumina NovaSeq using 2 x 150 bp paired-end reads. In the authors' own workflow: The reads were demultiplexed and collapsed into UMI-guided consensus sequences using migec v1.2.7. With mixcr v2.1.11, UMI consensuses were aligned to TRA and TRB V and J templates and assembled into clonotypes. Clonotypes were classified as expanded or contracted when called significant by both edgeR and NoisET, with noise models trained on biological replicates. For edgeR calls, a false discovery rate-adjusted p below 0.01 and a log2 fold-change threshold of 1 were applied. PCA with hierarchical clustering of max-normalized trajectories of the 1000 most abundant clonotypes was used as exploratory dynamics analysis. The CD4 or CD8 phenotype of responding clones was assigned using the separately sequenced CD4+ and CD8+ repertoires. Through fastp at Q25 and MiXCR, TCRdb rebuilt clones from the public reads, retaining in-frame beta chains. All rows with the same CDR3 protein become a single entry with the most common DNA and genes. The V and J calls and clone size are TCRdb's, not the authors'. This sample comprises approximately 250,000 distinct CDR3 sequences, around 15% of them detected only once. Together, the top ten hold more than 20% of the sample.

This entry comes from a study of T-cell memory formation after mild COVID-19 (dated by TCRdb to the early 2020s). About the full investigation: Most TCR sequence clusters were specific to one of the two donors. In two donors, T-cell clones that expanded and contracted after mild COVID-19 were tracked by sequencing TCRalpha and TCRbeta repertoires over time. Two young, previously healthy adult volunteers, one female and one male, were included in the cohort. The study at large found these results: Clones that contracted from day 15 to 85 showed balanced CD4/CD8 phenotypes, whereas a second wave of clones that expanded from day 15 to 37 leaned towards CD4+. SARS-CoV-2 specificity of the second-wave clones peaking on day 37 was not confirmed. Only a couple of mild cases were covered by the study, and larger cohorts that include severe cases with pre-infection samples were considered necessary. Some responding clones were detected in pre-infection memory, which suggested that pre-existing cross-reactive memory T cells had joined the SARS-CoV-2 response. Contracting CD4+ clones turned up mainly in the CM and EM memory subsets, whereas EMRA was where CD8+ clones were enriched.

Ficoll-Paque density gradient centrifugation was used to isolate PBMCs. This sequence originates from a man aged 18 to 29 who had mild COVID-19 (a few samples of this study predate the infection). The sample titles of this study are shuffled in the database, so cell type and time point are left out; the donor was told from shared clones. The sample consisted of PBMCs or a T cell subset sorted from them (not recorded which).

The CDR3 is CSARVSGRGDREQFF. The DNA reads TGCAGTGCTAGAGTGTCGGGACGTGGGGACCGTGAGCAGTTCTTC. The chain uses TRBV20-1 and TRBJ2-1, with the D gene possibly TRBD1 or TRBD2, each one fitting 5 bases. Via the germline V gene (reference sequence), CDR1 is DFQATT and CDR2 SNEGSKA. The CDR3 starts with the cysteine, ends with the phenylalanine, and has 15 residues. Only the CDR3 portion is preserved as DNA: 45 bases, with reading frame beginning at the first base. V sheds 1 base and J sheds 9 bases, leaving 19 bases between their ends.